This note documents a single TCR beta chain sequence. Data came from immunoSEQ multiplex PCR; TCRdb stores just in-frame clones and leaves some out. The sample carries 34,000 or so clones, about nine tenths recorded once. The sample belongs to a study of blood T cell repertoires in COVID-19. V gave up 3 bases and J gave up 7 bases; unmatched junction bases: 8. CDR3 length: 13 amino acids. In germline, CDR1 is DFQATT, CDR2 SNEGSKA (reference sequence). The V and J genes are TRBV20-1 and TRBJ2-7; 8 nucleotides agree with TRBD2. The TCR sequence derives from a man between 50 and 59 years old with active or convalescent COVID-19. The sample was peripheral blood. CDR3 sequence reads: CSASRGGLWEQYF. The CDR3 DNA sequence: TGCAGTGCTAGTCGGGGGGGCTTGTGGGAGCAGTACTTC.